The T cell receptor (beta chain) described here comes from a study of esophageal squamous cell carcinoma under preoperative chemotherapy. Study-level information: TCR repertoires were profiled from both peripheral blood T cells and tumor-infiltrating lymphocytes.

TCRdb independently ran MiXCR on the PCR reads; one entry per CDR3 protein. This sample has around 34,000 distinct CDR3 sequences, with 52% found just once. In the case of this clonotype: Its antigen is currently unknown. Since a much larger clone is just one base distant, this may be a read error.

Findings and caveats of the study: Peripheral T cells showed a significant TCR diversity increase after chemotherapy, unlike tumor-infiltrating lymphocytes. After treatment, tumor-infiltrating lymphocytes apparently came partly from blood T cells.

Time point: after preoperative PTX-NDP chemotherapy. Patients received paclitaxel-nedaplatin as preoperative chemotherapy before surgery. In germline, CDR1 is MRHNA, CDR2 SNTAGT. The CDR3 is made up of 14 amino acids. Collection took place from a patient given preoperative chemotherapy. The TCR sequence derives from a human donor with esophageal squamous cell carcinoma. The donor label of this sample is uncertain. The J gene is TRBJ2-2, the V gene TRBV6-4; D tentatively fits TRBD1 or TRBD2 (5 bases each). CDR3 amino acids: CASSDEGSTGELYF. The CDR3 nucleotides are TGTGCCAGCAGTGACGAGGGGAGTACCGGGGAGCTGTATTTT.